This T cell receptor (beta chain) is drawn from a study of shared clonotypes between healthy human individuals. On this clone: Its matching antigen is unknown.

Only in-frame clones appear in the TCRdb table, and some are missing; sequencing was by immunoSEQ multiplex PCR. The data hold millions of clones, with about 95% observed a single time. The CDR3 spans 13 residues. Trimming cost V 5 bases and J 6 bases, with 10 bases left between them. Germline V gene lookup returns CDR1 MGHRA and CDR2 YSYEKL. Points from the study as a whole: Between a handful of donors, naive CD4 clonotypes were shared at a level of about 5%. Non-shared clonotypes were found to have lower generation probabilities than the clonotypes that were shared by all four of the sorted-subset donors.

The naive CD8 subset, CD45RO-negative cells positively selected for CCR7, excluded terminally differentiated effector memory CD45RA+ cells. The clonotype originates from a man aged 18 to 35 in good health. V is TRBV4-1 and J is TRBJ2-2; D ambiguous. Material for sequencing was naive CD8+ T cells sorted from blood. CDR3 region: CASSLDRPGELFF. The DNA of the CDR3 is TGCGCCAGCAGCTTGGACCGCCCCGGGGAGCTGTTTTTT.